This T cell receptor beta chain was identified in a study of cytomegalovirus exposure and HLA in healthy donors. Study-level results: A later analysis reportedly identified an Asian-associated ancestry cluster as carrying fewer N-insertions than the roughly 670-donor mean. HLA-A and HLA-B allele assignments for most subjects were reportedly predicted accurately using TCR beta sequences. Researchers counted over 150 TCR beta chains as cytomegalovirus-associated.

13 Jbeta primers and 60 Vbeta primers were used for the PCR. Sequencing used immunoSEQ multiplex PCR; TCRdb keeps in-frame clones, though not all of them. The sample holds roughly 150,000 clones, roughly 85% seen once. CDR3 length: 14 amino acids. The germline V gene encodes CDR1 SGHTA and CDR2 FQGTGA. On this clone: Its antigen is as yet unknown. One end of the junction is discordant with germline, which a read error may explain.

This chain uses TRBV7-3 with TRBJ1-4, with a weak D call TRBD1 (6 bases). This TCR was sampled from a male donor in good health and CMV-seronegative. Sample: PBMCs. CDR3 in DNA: TGTGCCAGCAGCTTCAGGGGATCTAAGGAAAAACTGTTTTTT. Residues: CASSFRGSKEKLFF.